These T cell receptor beta chains were read from a single sample in a study of control samples from healthy donors and cancer patients. Clones were read by immunoSEQ multiplex PCR, and TCRdb kept only the in-frame ones, dropping some. Among some 140,000 clones listed, 85% to 95% were seen once. Material: PBMCs. The receptors were gathered from a man in his 60s with colorectal cancer. CDR3s leave out the opening cysteine and the closing phenylalanine or tryptophan.

CDR3aa,v_gene,j_gene
ASSSQGAGGYT,TRBV7-9,TRBJ1-2
ASSLQGEATEAF,TRBV5-8,TRBJ1-1
ASSIMGGATDTQY,TRBV19,TRBJ2-3
ASSEDRGSQAF,TRBV6-1,TRBJ1-1
ASSLDSGNTGELF,TRBV7-2,TRBJ2-2
ASSASGTGSYEQY,TRBV6-1,TRBJ2-7
ASSLTANNSPLH,TRBV7-9,TRBJ1-6
ATSGTGLNQPQH,TRBV24-1,TRBJ1-5
ASSLVPGLANNEQF,TRBV7-8,TRBJ2-1
ASSLLGGTGTGELF,TRBV28,TRBJ2-2
ASSPDRNYGYT,TRBV6-5,TRBJ1-2
ASSLTPEGTKSQETQY,TRBV21-1,TRBJ2-5
ASSENGVGPQH,TRBV6-1,TRBJ1-5
ASSEKAGRSYNEQF,TRBV6-1,TRBJ2-1
ASSTPGLAGGNEQF,TRBV28,TRBJ2-1
ASSGEGNSPLH,TRBV7-9,TRBJ1-6
ASSTPGQLNTEAF,TRBV2,TRBJ1-1
ASRKVGGNTEAF,TRBV2,TRBJ1-1
ASSTGRSPLH,TRBV21-1,TRBJ1-6
ASSQEGRWTGGIQETQY,TRBV3-1/TRBV3-2,TRBJ2-5
ASSPSIGVNTEAF,TRBV7-9,TRBJ1-1
ASSFLDRGNTEAF,TRBV5-4,TRBJ1-1
AWSVRGARGETQY,TRBV30,TRBJ2-5
ASSQEGTGWYEQY,TRBV4-3,TRBJ2-7
ASSLSALLITGRSYNEQF,TRBV27,TRBJ2-1
ASSSGGADYEQY,TRBV6-5,TRBJ2-7
ASSDLGYGYT,TRBV6-1,TRBJ1-2
ASSYGRNQPQH,TRBV6-6,TRBJ1-5
ASDREAGNTIY,TRBV30,TRBJ1-3
ASSTGDRIQETQY,TRBV6-6,TRBJ2-5
ASSFGQADNGYT,TRBV5-6,TRBJ1-2
ASSLRAVNYGYT,TRBV7-2,TRBJ1-2
AWSVERRQLF,TRBV30,TRBJ1-4
SVRGSSGNTIY,TRBV29-1,TRBJ1-3
ASSSGVNTGELF,TRBV19,TRBJ2-2